The source of this T cell receptor (beta chain) is a study of identical twins. This clonotype was found many times. Its antigen is unidentified. Findings and caveats of the study: Reduced insertions were recorded for abundant cord blood beta clonotypes, with no such pattern in memory repertoires. Sequences that were beta out-of-frame showed weaker excess twin sharing.

TCRdb redid the calling of the 5' RACE reads with MiXCR, one entry per CDR3 protein. The profile shows 690,000 or so distinct CDR3 sequences, around 6% of them singletons. Sample: naive T cells sorted from blood. This sequence originates from a man younger than 35 in good health.

CDR3: CASSLSSGGYNEQFF. The CDR3 DNA sequence: TGTGCCAGCAGTTTAAGCAGCGGGGGGTACAATGAGCAGTTCTTC. V is TRBV27 and J is TRBJ2-1, with 9 bases fitting TRBD2. Trimming cost V 2 bases and J 4 bases; bases outside gene matches: 3. CDR3 length: 15 residues. Germline V gene sequence: CDR1 MNHEY, CDR2 SMNVEV (reference sequence).